This TCR beta chain originates from a study of identifying expanded T cells in peripheral blood. General study results and limits: Technical replicates showed 0.9 to 1.5 changed clones; two weeks 15 to 20; four weeks 19.

The CDR3 consists of 17 residues. Germline V gene data show CDR1 as GTSNPN and CDR2 as SVGIG (reference sequence). Trimming removed 3 bases at V and 0 bases at J, with 20 bases between. On this clone itself: What it binds is unknown.

Profiling relied on immunoSEQ multiplex PCR, and the TCRdb table lists in-frame clones only, not all of them. The sample has some 93,000 clones; roughly 90% are singletons. Sequencing was done on a sample of blood. The chain joins TRBV30 to TRBJ1-2; weak D call: TRBD1 (6 bases). The sequence came from a person aged 18 to 75 in good health. In nucleotides, the CDR3 is TGTGCCTGGAGCTTAAAGGGCCAGGGGAGACCTAACTATGGCTACACCTTC. As protein: CAWSLKGQGRPNYGYTF. The full variable domain, its missing parts supplied by reference TRBV30 and TRBJ1-2, is SQTIHQWPATLVQPVGSPLSLECTVEGTSNPNLYWYRQAAGRGLQLLFYSVGIGQISSEVPQNLSASRPQDRQFILSSKKLLLSDSGFYLCAWSLKGQGRPNYGYTFGSGTRLTVV.